This TCR beta chain was sequenced during a study of control samples from healthy donors and cancer patients. Clones were read by immunoSEQ multiplex PCR, and TCRdb kept only the in-frame ones, dropping some. The profile shows around 100,000 clones, about 89% of them singletons. Germline-derived CDR1 and CDR2 are LNHDA and SQIVND (reference sequence). Unmatched junction bases numbered 9, after V lost 1 base and J lost 1 base. The CDR3 consists of 20 residues. The receptor was isolated from a man aged 55 to 69 with lung cancer. The rearrangement uses TRBV19 and TRBJ2-1, with 14 positions matching TRBD2. The specimen sequenced was PBMCs. Here the CDR3 DNA reads TGTGCCAGTAGTATAGGGACTAGCGGGGGGATATTTAGGTCCTACAATGAGCAGTTCTTC. Its translation is CASSIGTSGGIFRSYNEQFF. Looking up the rest from reference TRBV19 and TRBJ2-1 gives the full variable domain: DGGITQSPKYLFRKEGQNVTLSCEQNLNHDAMYWYRQDPGQGLRLIYYSQIVNDFQKGDIAEGYSVSREKKESFPLTVTSAQKNPTAFYLCASSIGTSGGIFRSYNEQFFGPGTRLTVL.